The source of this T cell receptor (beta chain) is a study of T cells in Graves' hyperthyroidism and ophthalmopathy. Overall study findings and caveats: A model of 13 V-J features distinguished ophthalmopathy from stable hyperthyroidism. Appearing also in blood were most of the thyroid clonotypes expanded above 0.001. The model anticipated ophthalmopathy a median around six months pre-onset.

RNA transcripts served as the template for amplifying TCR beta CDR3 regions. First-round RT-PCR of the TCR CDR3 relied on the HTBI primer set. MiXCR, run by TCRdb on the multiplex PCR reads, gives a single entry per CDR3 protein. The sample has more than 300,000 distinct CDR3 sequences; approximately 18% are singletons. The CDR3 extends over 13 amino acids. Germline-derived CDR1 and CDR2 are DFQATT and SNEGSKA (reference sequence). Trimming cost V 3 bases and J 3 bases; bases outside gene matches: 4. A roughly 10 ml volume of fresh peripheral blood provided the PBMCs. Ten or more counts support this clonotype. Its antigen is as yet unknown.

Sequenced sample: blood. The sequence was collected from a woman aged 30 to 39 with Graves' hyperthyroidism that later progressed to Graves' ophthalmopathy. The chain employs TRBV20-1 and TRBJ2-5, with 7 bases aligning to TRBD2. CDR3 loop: CSASRAGEETQYF. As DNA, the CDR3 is TGCAGTGCTAGCAGGGCGGGAGAAGAGACCCAGTACTTC.